This T cell receptor beta chain appears in the sequencing data of a study of blood T cell repertoires in COVID-19. Looking at the study overall: The cDNA or gDNA used as material had been derived from T cells, B-cell-depleted T cells, or PBMCs.

Methods used by the authors: Using reference gene primer amplification, nucleated cell counts were estimated. The protocol was immunoSEQ multiplex PCR, while the TCRdb copy is restricted to in-frame clones and leaves out a portion. V, J and clone size were drawn from that table, and D and trimming were deduced from the DNA. The sample records about 99,000 clones, around 84% being singletons. Trimming cost V 2 bases and J 0 bases, with 11 bases left between them. The CDR3 has 16 amino acids. The V gene's germline CDR1 is LNHNV and CDR2 YYDKDF (reference sequence). Sequenced material: peripheral blood. The rearrangement links TRBV15 to TRBJ1-3; a possible D gene is TRBD1 (5 bases). This receptor was obtained from a man in his 70s with active or convalescent COVID-19. CDR3 sequence reads: CATSRQTVSSGNTIYF. CDR3 sequence (DNA): TGTGCCACCAGCAGACAGACAGTGAGCTCTGGAAACACCATATATTTT.